Below are 11 T cell receptor beta chains sequenced from a single sample in a study of kidney transplant recipient with SARS-CoV-2 infection. TCRdb re-derived calls from the reads in MiXCR, one entry per CDR3 protein. Of roughly 250,000 distinct CDR3 sequences in the sample, more than 25% are singletons; the top ten hold less than 8.5%. Sequences were derived from a blood sample, sampled at baseline and between days 110 and 120 from a kidney transplant recipient. The receptors here all came from a male patient between 25 and 39 years old who had COVID-19 and was a kidney transplant recipient. Some of the T cells might come from the graft donor.

This clonotype has a count of ten or more. The V call is TRBV5-1, the J call TRBJ1-2; D gene ambiguous. This CDR3 contains 16 residues. V lost 7 bases and J 4 bases, leaving 23 bases between the germline ends. The germline V gene encodes CDR1 SGHRS and CDR2 YFSETQ. The CDR3 DNA reads TGCGCCAGCTTACGTACATCGGTTCGAAAGACCTATGGCTACACCTTC. It specifies CASLRTSVRKTYGYTF.

With regard to this clonotype: A much more abundant neighbour one base away suggests this may be a read error. The J gene is TRBJ2-5, the V gene TRBV7-6; TRBD1 matches at 7 bases. From germline, CDR1 is SGHVS and CDR2 FNYEAQ. The CDR3 loop spans 14 amino acids. As DNA, the CDR3 is TGTGCCAGCAGCCCTACAGGGGTCCAAGAGGCCCAGTACTTC. It is translated as CASSPTGVQEAQYF.

This clonotype has just a few counts. V usage is TRBV7-3 and J usage is TRBJ2-5, with a weak D call TRBD2 (5 bases). The V end lost 5 bases, the J end lost 8 bases, and 18 bases lay between the germline ends. Germline assignment: CDR1 SGHTA and CDR2 FQGTGA. The CDR3 spans 14 residues. The CDR3 spells CASSPLVAWNTQYF. For the CDR3, the DNA is TGTGCCAGCAGCCCCCTAGTAGCGTGGAACACCCAGTACTTC.

About this clonotype itself: A read error is likely here: a far larger clone is one base away. This rearrangement joins TRBV10-2 to TRBJ2-4, with TRBD1 identical over 9 bases. Germline CDR1 reads WSHSY; CDR2 reads SAAADI. CDR3 size: 16 residues. The CDR3 reads CASSESAGTGSYEQHF. The CDR3 DNA reads TGCGCCAGCAGTGAGTCAGCCGGGACAGGGTCCTACGAGCAGCACTTC.

Note on this clonotype: A much larger clone differs from this one at a single base, so this may be a read error. The chain employs TRBV6-4 and TRBJ1-2; D gene ambiguous. V dropped 5 bases and J dropped 4 bases, with 23 bases sitting between them. Germline assignment: CDR1 MRHNA and CDR2 SNTAGT. The CDR3 is 17 amino acids. CDR3 residues: CASSRLRSHGRTYGYTF. As DNA, the CDR3 is TGTGCCAGCAGTAGGCTTCGCTCACACGGAAGGACCTATGGCTACACCTTC.

This clonotype is medium-sized within its sample. The J gene is TRBJ2-1, the V gene TRBV30, with D perhaps matching TRBD1 or TRBD2 (5 bases each). Germline V gene lookup returns CDR1 GTSNPN and CDR2 SVGIG (reference sequence). The CDR3 has 14 residues. Trimming left V 5 bases short and J 0 bases short, with 11 bases between. The CDR3 loop is CAWGDLVSYNEQFF. CDR3 DNA: TGTGCCTGGGGGGACCTCGTCTCCTACAATGAGCAGTTCTTC.

This clonotype was seen repeatedly, ten times or more. For the CDR3, the DNA is TGTGCCAGCAGTAGAGGGTACAGCTTCCGAAAGACCTATGGCTACACCTTC. Translation gives CASSRGYSFRKTYGYTF. The chain carries TRBV12-3 or TRBV12-4 and TRBJ1-2; unclear D gene. The CDR3 totals 17 residues. V gave up 5 bases and J gave up 4 bases, with 23 bases separating them.

As to this clonotype: This sequence may be a read error, since a much larger clone differs from it by one base. This chain joins TRBV7-9 and TRBJ2-4; no clear D. V lost 5 bases to trimming and J lost 5 bases, with 19 bases between them. The CDR3 contains 16 residues. Germline assignment: CDR1 SEHNR and CDR2 FQNEAQ (reference sequence). The CDR3: CASSPPTRSRENIQYF. The DNA of the CDR3 is TGTGCCAGCAGCCCCCCTACAAGGAGTCGGGAAAACATTCAGTACTTC.

Comment on this clonotype: A much larger clone is a single base away; this may be a read error. Here the CDR3 DNA reads TGTGCCAGCAGCTTACCCAGTGGGGGTACGCAGTATTTT. Protein: CASSLPSGGTQYF. The J gene is TRBJ2-3, the V gene TRBV5-6; D may correspond to TRBD1 or TRBD2 (5 bases each). CDR1 is SGHDT, CDR2 YYEEEE, per germline. Trimming took off 2 bases at V and 8 bases at J, with 12 bases between the two ends. The CDR3 has 13 residues.

This clonotype has ten or more counts. This chain links TRBV4-1 with TRBJ1-1; D ambiguous. Germline V CDR1 and CDR2: MGHRA, YSYEKL. The V end lost 4 bases, the J end lost 5 bases, and 14 bases lay between the germline ends. The CDR3 is made up of 14 amino acids. CDR3 nucleotide sequence: TGCGCCAGCAGCCTACAACGGGGAAGGACTGAAGCTTTCTTT. It yields the protein CASSLQRGRTEAFF.

This clonotype was found many times. This rearrangement joins TRBV25-1 to TRBJ1-5, with a possible D match to TRBD1 (5 bases). The CDR3 sequence is 15 residues long. V gave up 3 bases and J gave up 3 bases, with 12 bases separating them. Germline V gene sequence: CDR1 MGHDK, CDR2 SYGVNS. The CDR3 DNA sequence: TGTGCCAGCAGTGACGGGCAGGGCTACAATCAGCCCCAGCATTTT. This codes for CASSDGQGYNQPQHF.